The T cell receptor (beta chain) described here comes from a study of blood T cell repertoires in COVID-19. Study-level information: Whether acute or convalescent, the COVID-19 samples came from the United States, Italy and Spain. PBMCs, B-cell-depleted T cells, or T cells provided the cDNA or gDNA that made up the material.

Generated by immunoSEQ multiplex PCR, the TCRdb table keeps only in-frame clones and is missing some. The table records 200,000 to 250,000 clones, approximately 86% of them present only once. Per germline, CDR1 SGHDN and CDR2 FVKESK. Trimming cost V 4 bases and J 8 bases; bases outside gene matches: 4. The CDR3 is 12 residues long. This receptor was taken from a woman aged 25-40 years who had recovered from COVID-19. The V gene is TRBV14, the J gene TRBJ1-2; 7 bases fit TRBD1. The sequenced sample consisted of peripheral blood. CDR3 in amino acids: CASSRTGGGYTF. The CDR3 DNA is TGTGCCAGCAGCCGGACAGGTGGCGGCTACACCTTC.